This entry describes one T cell receptor (beta chain). From germline, CDR1 is SGHTA and CDR2 FQGNSA. Trimming removed 5 bases from V and 5 bases from J; junction bases left unmatched: 10. The CDR3 runs 16 residues. The sample is drawn from a study of blood T cell repertoires in COVID-19. On the study more broadly: Samples of COVID-19 (acute and convalescent) were obtained from the United States, Italy and Spain. T cells, B-cell-depleted T cells, or PBMCs provided the cDNA or gDNA that served as material.

Per the original data handling: Scientists estimated how many nucleated cells there were by amplifying reference gene primers. Sequencing was performed with immunoSEQ multiplex PCR; in TCRdb, only in-frame clones are kept and a portion is missing. V, J and clone size derive from that table, while D and trimming were established from the DNA sequence. The sample contains approximately 68,000 clones, 75% to 90% of which appear only once. The sequence was obtained from an elderly woman with active or convalescent COVID-19. J is TRBJ2-3 and V is TRBV7-2; 10 bases are a match to TRBD2. Sequenced material: peripheral blood. This chain's CDR3 is CASSALLAGGEDTQYF. The DNA of the CDR3 is TGTGCCAGCAGCGCCTTATTAGCGGGGGGAGAAGATACGCAGTATTTT.